The rows below give T cell receptor beta chains drawn from one sample of a study of blood T cell repertoires in COVID-19. Sequencing was performed with immunoSEQ multiplex PCR; in TCRdb, only in-frame clones are kept and a portion is missing. The sample shows 100,000 or so clones, 80% to 95% of them seen only once. The source material was peripheral blood. These TCRs come from a man aged 60 to 69 with acute or convalescent COVID-19. CDR3s include the opening cysteine and the closing phenylalanine or tryptophan. The order of the fields is V gene, J gene, CDR3 protein.

V: TRBV18; J: TRBJ2-5; CDR3: CASSPAVQETQYF
V: TRBV5-6; J: TRBJ1-2; CDR3: CASSLGQGLGGYTF
V: TRBV13; J: TRBJ2-1; CDR3: CASSLLQEGASDQFLSNEQFF
V: TRBV28; J: TRBJ1-5; CDR3: CASSPGGSNQPQHF
V: TRBV20-1; J: TRBJ2-4; CDR3: CSASPSGTSSTSQYF
V: TRBV24-1; J: TRBJ2-4; CDR3: CATSATLAGAKYF
V: TRBV2; J: TRBJ1-5; CDR3: CASSVMGQGMGQPQHF
V: TRBV19; J: TRBJ2-3; CDR3: CASSSDRGTDTQYF
V: TRBV18; J: TRBJ1-5; CDR3: CASSPGTGVEPQHF
V: TRBV3-1/TRBV3-2; J: TRBJ2-3; CDR3: CASSQTGLGTDTQYF
V: TRBV3-1/TRBV3-2; J: TRBJ1-5; CDR3: CASSQFPGASQPQHF
V: TRBV9; J: TRBJ2-3; CDR3: CASSPRAGDSTDTQYF
V: TRBV11-2; J: TRBJ2-7; CDR3: CASSSAGAASSYEQYF
V: TRBV7-3; J: TRBJ2-1; CDR3: CASSLQAGRWNEQFF
V: TRBV19; J: TRBJ1-5; CDR3: CASSNPGQGRGQPQHF
V: TRBV5-4; J: TRBJ1-3; CDR3: CASSFSGRNTIYF
V: TRBV29-1; J: TRBJ2-6; CDR3: CSVRGTGDAGANVLTF
V: TRBV28; J: TRBJ1-2; CDR3: CASTSGFGYTF
V: TRBV6-5; J: TRBJ1-5; CDR3: CASNRQGNSNQPQHF
V: TRBV27; J: TRBJ2-3; CDR3: CASWSLGRLGTDTQYF
V: TRBV11-2; J: TRBJ1-1; CDR3: CASSRTGMVAFF
V: TRBV10-3; J: TRBJ2-1; CDR3: CAISEGQGNEQFF
V: TRBV6-5; J: TRBJ2-4; CDR3: CASSRTGYDKNIQYF
V: TRBV19; J: TRBJ1-5; CDR3: CASNVDWGQGNQPQHF
V: TRBV5-6; J: TRBJ1-4; CDR3: CASSLKARAGYEKLFF
V: TRBV6-5; J: TRBJ1-6; CDR3: CASSNGGRSPLHF
V: TRBV2; J: TRBJ2-5; CDR3: CASRQGFQETQYF
V: TRBV19; J: TRBJ2-1; CDR3: CASSMHRRNEQFF
V: TRBV10-3; J: TRBJ2-3; CDR3: CATDPSYSTDTQYF
V: TRBV19; J: TRBJ1-6; CDR3: CASSALGQGGNSPLHF
V: TRBV2; J: TRBJ1-1; CDR3: CASGESTGGTEAFF
V: TRBV12-3/TRBV12-4; J: TRBJ1-1; CDR3: CASRGRAEAFF
V: TRBV5-6; J: TRBJ2-1; CDR3: CASSLRTTGYNEQFF
V: TRBV6-1; J: TRBJ1-1; CDR3: CASSESSVNTEAFF
V: TRBV2; J: TRBJ1-6; CDR3: CASSEEGQGLSSPLHF
V: TRBV24-1; J: TRBJ2-5; CDR3: CATSDFTGTVETQYF
V: TRBV27; J: TRBJ2-7; CDR3: CASRITSGSTYEQYF
V: TRBV28; J: TRBJ1-6; CDR3: CASGQTANSPLHF
V: TRBV28; J: TRBJ1-1; CDR3: CASSLLTAKAFF
V: TRBV7-9; J: TRBJ1-6; CDR3: CASSFTGASRPLHF
V: TRBV28; J: TRBJ1-5; CDR3: CASRTMNQPQHF
V: TRBV30; J: TRBJ1-1; CDR3: CAWLGQNTEAFF
V: TRBV5-4; J: TRBJ2-7; CDR3: CASSLDFDEQYF
V: TRBV2; J: TRBJ2-1; CDR3: CASSVGRESIF
V: TRBV27; J: TRBJ1-6; CDR3: CASSPRQGKRRPETPPLHF
V: TRBV19; J: TRBJ1-5; CDR3: CASSAPQGREPQHF
V: TRBV11-3; J: TRBJ2-1; CDR3: CASSLSEFF
V: TRBV6-1; J: TRBJ1-5; CDR3: CASSEHSPGQGINQPQHF
V: TRBV25-1; J: TRBJ1-5; CDR3: CASSEFYSNQPQHF
V: TRBV29-1; J: TRBJ2-5; CDR3: CSVWTSGSLAQYF
V: TRBV10-3; J: TRBJ2-1; CDR3: CAISESGGSYNEQFF
V: TRBV5-8; J: TRBJ1-1; CDR3: CASSLGLGVGGTEAFF
V: TRBV6-1; J: TRBJ2-2; CDR3: CASSDLGTGELFF
V: TRBV5-4; J: TRBJ1-1; CDR3: CASREKGQLNTEAFF
V: TRBV27; J: TRBJ1-5; CDR3: CASSFGQPGQPQHF
V: TRBV5-1; J: TRBJ1-5; CDR3: CASSFGSGADQPQHF
V: TRBV2; J: TRBJ2-7; CDR3: CASNRDRGDYEQYF
V: TRBV24-1; J: TRBJ2-2; CDR3: CATSDKGQGAYTGELFF